This T cell receptor beta chain was profiled in a study of lymphopenia after photon versus proton radiotherapy. For this clone: Its specificity is not known.

Assay used: immunoSEQ multiplex PCR; TCRdb lists only in-frame clones, some missing. The sample lists roughly 58,000 clones, about 85% occurring once. CDR3 length: 17 amino acids. Germline CDR1 and CDR2: LNHDA and SQIVND (reference sequence). The junction had 12 bases not matched to a gene; V was cut back by 7 bases and J by 1 base. Notes on the study in general: In patients who died, overall survival fell as post-nadir TCR diversity dropped more.

This sequence was found in a man aged 80 or over with esophageal cancer. The chain couples TRBV19 to TRBJ1-1; 10 bases match TRBD1. This specimen was peripheral blood, taken from a patient treated with proton-based radiotherapy. The CDR3 is CASNLGQGRSQNTEAFF. DNA for the CDR3: TGTGCCAGTAACTTGGGACAGGGGAGAAGTCAGAACACTGAAGCTTTCTTT.